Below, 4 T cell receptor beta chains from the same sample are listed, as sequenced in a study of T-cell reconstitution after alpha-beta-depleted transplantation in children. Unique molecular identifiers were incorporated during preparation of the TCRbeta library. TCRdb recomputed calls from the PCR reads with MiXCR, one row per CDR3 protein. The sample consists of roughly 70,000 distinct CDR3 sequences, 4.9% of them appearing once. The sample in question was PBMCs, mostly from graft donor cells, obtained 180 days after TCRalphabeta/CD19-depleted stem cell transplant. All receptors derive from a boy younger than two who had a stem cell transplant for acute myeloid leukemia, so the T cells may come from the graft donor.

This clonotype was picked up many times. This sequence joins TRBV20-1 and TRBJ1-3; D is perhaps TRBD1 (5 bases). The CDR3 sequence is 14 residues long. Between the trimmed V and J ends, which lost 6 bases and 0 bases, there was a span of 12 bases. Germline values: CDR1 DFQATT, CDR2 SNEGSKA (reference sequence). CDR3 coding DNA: TGCAGTGCAAGGGACCGGAGCTCTGGAAACACCATATATTTT. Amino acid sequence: CSARDRSSGNTIYF.

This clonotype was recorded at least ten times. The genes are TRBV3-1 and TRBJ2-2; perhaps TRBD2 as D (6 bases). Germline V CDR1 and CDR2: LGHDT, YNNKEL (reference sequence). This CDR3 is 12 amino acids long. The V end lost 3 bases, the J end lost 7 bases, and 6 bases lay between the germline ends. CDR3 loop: CASSHGGGELFF. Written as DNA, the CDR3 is TGTGCCAGCAGCCACGGGGGCGGGGAGCTGTTTTTT.

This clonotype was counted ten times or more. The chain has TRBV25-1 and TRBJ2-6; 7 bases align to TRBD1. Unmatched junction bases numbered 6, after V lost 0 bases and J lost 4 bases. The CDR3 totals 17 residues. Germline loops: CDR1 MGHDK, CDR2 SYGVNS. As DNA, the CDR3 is TGTGCCAGCAGTGAATATAGGGGACAGAACGGGGCCAACGTCCTGACTTTC. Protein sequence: CASSEYRGQNGANVLTF.

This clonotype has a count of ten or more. CDR3 DNA sequence: TGCGCCAGCAGCTTGGGGGGGGCCACTGAAGCTTTCTTT. Its translation is CASSLGGATEAFF. This rearrangement joins TRBV5-1 to TRBJ1-1; D perhaps matches TRBD1 (6 bases). The germline gives CDR1 SGHRS, CDR2 YFSETQ. This CDR3 contains 13 residues. V was shortened by 0 bases and J by 4 bases, with 7 bases between the two germline ends.